This T cell receptor (beta chain) came from a study of T cell repertoires in cytomegalovirus infection (dated by TCRdb to between 2018 and 2020). Regarding the complete study: Alongside well-studied HLA-B-restricted epitopes, the peptide stimulations were aimed at recently identified HLA-C-restricted CMV epitopes, whose presentation resists viral immunomodulation. The HLA type of each donor mattered for the analysis, because public TCR beta signatures pointed to carriage of CMV infection along with the matching HLA type. The study at large found these results: Cumulative frequency of public TCR beta family members discriminated carriers of CMV infection plus the relevant HLA type in this cohort and an independent 352-donor cohort. The ex vivo response was dominated by HLA-C-restricted CMV-specific TCR beta clonotypes, which also provided the single most frequent clonotype in two of eight donors.

The trim is 2 bases for V and 5 bases for J, with a gap of 9 bases between the germline ends. Reading the germline V gene gives CDR1 SGHTA and CDR2 FQGNSA. The CDR3 runs 13 amino acids, cysteine and phenylalanine included. Only CDR3 DNA is held: 39 bases, read in frame from base 1. The treatment or condition label, read with the paper, signifies: in vitro stimulation with specific CMV peptide epitopes to enrich CMV-specific T cells. Sequencing used an Illumina HiSeq 1500. The public reads were quality trimmed at Q25 with fastp and then assembled into clones with MiXCR by TCRdb, keeping productive beta chains. Identical CDR3 proteins give one entry, which carries the most common genes and DNA. Within this sample are about 150,000 distinct CDR3 sequences, with roughly a third of them counted one time only. Jointly, the top ten make up 45% to 55% of the sample. A few counts support this clonotype. No cognate antigen has been identified for it. Nothing much larger sits one base from this clone, and base qualities are not available.

The V and J genes are TRBV7-2 and TRBJ1-2; TRBD1 is perhaps the D gene, given 6 matching bases. The sample consisted of CD8+ T cells from cultured PBMCs, taken from culture after CMV antigen stimulation. The receptor's source is a human donor in good health (CMV status not recorded). Some clones in this sample may be carry-over from other donors' samples. This receptor has the CDR3 CASSLRGQYGYTF. At the DNA level, the sequence is TGTGCCAGCAGCTTACGGGGGCAATATGGCTACACCTTC.